A selection of T cell receptor beta chains follows, all from one sample in a study of spatial heterogeneity in lung cancer. TCRdb analysed the 5' RACE reads with MiXCR anew, one entry per CDR3 protein. This sample has some 87,000 distinct CDR3 sequences, with approximately 8.9% found just once. The specimen was PBMCs, collected at surgery. These TCRs come from a male donor with early-stage non-small cell lung cancer. Both conserved end residues are part of each CDR3. A D gene is named only where the DNA matches it firmly. Some rows mark clone size as missing; the rest say once, few, many or name a class of expanded clone.

CDR3 DNA,CDR3 protein,clone size,V gene,CDR3 length,D gene,J gene
TGCAGTGCTAGAGCAGGGGTTGCTAGCACAGATACGCAGTATTTT,CSARAGVASTDTQYF,few,TRBV20-1,15,NA,TRBJ2-3
TGCGCCAGCAGTGATCTCCCGAACACCGGGGAGCTGTTTTTT,CASSDLPNTGELFF,few,TRBV10-2,14,NA,TRBJ2-2
TGCGCCAGCAGCCGAGGCAACACCGGGGAGCTGTTTTTT,CASSRGNTGELFF,many,TRBV4-1,13,NA,TRBJ2-2
TGCAGCGTTTCGGACAGGTACGAGCAGTACTTC,CSVSDRYEQYF,many,TRBV29-1,11,TRBD1,TRBJ2-7
TGTGCCAGTAGTATACAGTTTGTGAACACTGAAGCTTTCTTT,CASSIQFVNTEAFF,many,TRBV19,14,NA,TRBJ1-1
TGTGCCAGCAGCTTAGTCCACAGATCGGATTCGACCCAGTACTTC,CASSLVHRSDSTQYF,NA,TRBV7-2,15,NA,TRBJ2-5
TGTGCCAGCAGCTTTCAGAAGACAGGGGGTGAGCAGTTCTTC,CASSFQKTGGEQFF,NA,TRBV7-2,14,TRBD1,TRBJ2-1
TGCAGCGGCACTAGCGGGAGCACAGATACGCAGTATTTT,CSGTSGSTDTQYF,few,TRBV29-1,13,TRBD2,TRBJ2-3
TGCGCCAGCAGCCAAGATCCGCCGGGGGCGCAAGAGACCCAGTACTTC,CASSQDPPGAQETQYF,few,TRBV4-1,16,NA,TRBJ2-5
TGTGCCAGCAGTCGCGACCATCGGGAGACCCAGTACTTC,CASSRDHRETQYF,many,TRBV12-3/TRBV12-4,13,NA,TRBJ2-5
TGTGCCAGCAGGGGGGCCGGATCACCCCTCCACTTT,CASRGAGSPLHF,NA,TRBV28,12,NA,TRBJ1-6
TGTGCCAGCAGCCTGGGGACGTTGGGATTCTACGAGCAGTACTTC,CASSLGTLGFYEQYF,many,TRBV28,15,NA,TRBJ2-7
TGTGCCAGCAGTTCGACTAGCGGGGGCCTCTACGAGCAGTACTTC,CASSSTSGGLYEQYF,many,TRBV12-3/TRBV12-4,15,TRBD2,TRBJ2-7